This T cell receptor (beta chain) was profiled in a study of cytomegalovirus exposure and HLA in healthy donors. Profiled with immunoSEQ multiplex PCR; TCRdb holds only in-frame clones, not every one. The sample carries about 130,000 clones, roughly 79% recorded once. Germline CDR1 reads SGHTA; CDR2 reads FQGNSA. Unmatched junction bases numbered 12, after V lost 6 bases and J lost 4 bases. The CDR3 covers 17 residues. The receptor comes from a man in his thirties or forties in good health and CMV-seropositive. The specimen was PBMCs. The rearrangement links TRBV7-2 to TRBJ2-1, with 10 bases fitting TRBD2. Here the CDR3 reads CASRPRAGGPRYNEQFF. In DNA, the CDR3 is TGTGCCAGCAGACCTCGAGCGGGAGGGCCAAGGTACAATGAGCAGTTCTTC.